This TCR beta chain was profiled in a study of blood T cells in healthy people across ages (dated by TCRdb to between 2014 and 2017). Turning to the overall study: In model experiments, template switching captured about one uniquely barcoded TCR beta cDNA molecule for every two T cells. For two donors (one aged 18 to 30 and one aged 80 or older), the study analyzed two additional independent replicas of 1 million unique cDNA reads from the same blood draw. To avoid experimental bias, donors of different ages were distributed randomly across sequencing lanes. The study measured age-related changes in TCR beta repertoire diversity using deep sequencing normalized with unique cDNA molecular identifiers. The donors were divided into four age groups: young (average approximately 17 years), middle-aged (about 39), aged (62) and long-lived (82). Broad study findings and their caveats: Because profiling used bulk unsorted PBMCs, naive and antigen-experienced compartments could not be compared conclusively. The long-lived group showed more naive CD4+ T cells, fewer expanded clones and increased TCR diversity than the aged group, suggesting age selection. Because donor CMV infection status was unknown, age-related changes in expanded clonotypes were potentially confounded. Total diversity estimates from one million sequenced T cells were considered lower bounds and underestimates. As age increased, observed TCR beta diversity per million T cells dropped in a roughly linear way, and a significant reduction was already evident by age about 40. Observed TCR beta diversity correlated strongly with the percentage of naive T cells measured by flow cytometry.

The trim is 0 bases for V and 0 bases for J, with a gap of 25 bases between the germline ends. CDR1 and CDR2 (SGHKS, YYEKEE) derive from the germline V gene (reference sequence). Inclusive of the bounding cysteine and phenylalanine, the CDR3 is 21 residues long. Only CDR3 DNA is held: 63 bases, read in frame from base 1. This clonotype was seen ten or more times. No cognate antigen has been identified for it. Per-base quality was not reported, and no clone a single base away is much larger than it. Receptor amplification or capture employed 5' RACE. TCRdb lists the instrument as Illumina HiSeq 2500. The second PCR ran for roughly 7 to 11 cycles and used a J-beta primer mix along with a sample-barcoded 5' primer. A template-switch 5' adaptor carrying 12 random nucleotides introduced a unique molecular identifier onto each TCR beta cDNA molecule. Each sample yielded at least 2.5 million CDR3-containing paired-end reads. First-strand cDNA synthesis was performed from all RNA using the Mint cDNA synthesis kit, with priming by a TRBC-specific oligonucleotide. All cDNA was treated with uracil-DNA glycosylase and then went through a first 18-cycle PCR with the universal primers M1SS and BC2_uni_R. The study's processing was this. For normalization, 1 million high-quality reads were randomly selected from each sample, with every read carrying a distinct molecular identifier. Reads with shared molecular identifiers were discarded instead of being binned into consensus sequences. CDR3 identification, clonotype clustering and error correction used MiTCR with a Q25 quality threshold and the strictest error-elimination algorithm. Lower-bound total TCR beta diversity was estimated with a nonparametric unseen species model using Euler transformation. The public reads were reprocessed in TCRdb via fastp at Q25 and MiXCR, keeping in-frame beta chains. Here each entry gathers all rows of one CDR3 protein and keeps the most common genes and DNA. For this entry, the V and J calls and clone size follow TCRdb and not the study's own pipeline. The sample table holds 1.5 million to 2 million distinct CDR3 sequences, of which roughly 27% were seen once. The biggest ten clones account for 6.5% to 8.5% of the sample.

Systemically healthy Caucasian individuals from Russia, 39 in total and aged roughly 6 to 95 years, were included as donors. Each donor gave approximately 9.3 milliliters of peripheral blood, collected into EDTA-treated Vacutainer tubes. PBMCs were isolated by Ficoll-Paque density-gradient centrifugation, with at least 7 million obtained per sample. Total RNA was extracted from PBMCs with Trizol reagent, with at least 6 micrograms obtained per sample. Naive CD45RAhigh/CD27high T cell percentages were measured by flow cytometry on a PBMC aliquot from every donor. Sample: blood. The rearrangement joined TRBV5-5 to TRBJ2-1; D gene: possibly TRBD2, on 6 matching bases. This sequence originates from a woman in her twenties or thirties in good health. For the CDR3, the sequence is CASSLGRLGDGFGGSYNEQFF. The DNA reads as follows: TGTGCCAGCAGCTTGGGCCGGCTAGGCGACGGTTTCGGGGGCTCCTACAATGAGCAGTTCTTC.